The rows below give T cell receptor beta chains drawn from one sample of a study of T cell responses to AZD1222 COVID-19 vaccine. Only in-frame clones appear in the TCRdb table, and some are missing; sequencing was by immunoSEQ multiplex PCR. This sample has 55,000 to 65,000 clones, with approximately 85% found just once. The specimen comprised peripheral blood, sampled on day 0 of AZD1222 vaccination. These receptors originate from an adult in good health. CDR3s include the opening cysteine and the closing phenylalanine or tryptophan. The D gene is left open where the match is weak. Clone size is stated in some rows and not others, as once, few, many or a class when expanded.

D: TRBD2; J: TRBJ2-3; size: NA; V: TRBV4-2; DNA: TGTGCCAGCAGCCAAAAAGGGACTAGCGGGGCAGATACGCAGTATTTT; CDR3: CASSQKGTSGADTQYF
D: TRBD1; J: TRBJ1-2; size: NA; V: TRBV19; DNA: TGTGCCAGTAGTCGGTGGACAGGGGGCTTTCGGGGGGACTATGGCTACACCTTC; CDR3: CASSRWTGGFRGDYGYTF
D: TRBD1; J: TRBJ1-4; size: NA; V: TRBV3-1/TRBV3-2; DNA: TGTGCCAGCAGCCCCCACGCAGGGGGAGATGAAAAACTGTTTTTT; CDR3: CASSPHAGGDEKLFF
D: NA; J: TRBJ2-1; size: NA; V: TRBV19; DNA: TGTGCCAGTACCACCCTCCTAGGGGCCTCACCTTACAATGAGCAGTTCTTC; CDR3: CASTTLLGASPYNEQFF
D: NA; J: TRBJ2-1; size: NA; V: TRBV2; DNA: TGTGCCAGCAGTACAGACTGGGGTGAGCAGTTCTTC; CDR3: CASSTDWGEQFF
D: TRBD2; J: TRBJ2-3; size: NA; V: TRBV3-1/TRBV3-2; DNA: TGTGCCAGCAGCCAAGTAGGTAAGCGGGGGGTCGCAGATACGCAGTATTTT; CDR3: CASSQVGKRGVADTQYF
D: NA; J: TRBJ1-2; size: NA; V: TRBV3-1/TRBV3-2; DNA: TGTGCCAGCAGCCAAGATAACAGGAGGTATGGCTACACCTTC; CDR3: CASSQDNRRYGYTF
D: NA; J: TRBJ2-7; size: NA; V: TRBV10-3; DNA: TGTGCCATCAGTAGGGCCGACGGGGGCTACGAGCAGTACTTC; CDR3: CAISRADGGYEQYF
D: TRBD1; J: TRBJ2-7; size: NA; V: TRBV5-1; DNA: TGCGCCAGCAGCTTGGCAGGGGGCTCCTACGAGCAGTACTTC; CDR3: CASSLAGGSYEQYF
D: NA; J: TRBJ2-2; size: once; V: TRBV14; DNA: TGTGCCAGCAGCACGACTACTAAGGAGCTGTTTTTT; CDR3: CASSTTTKELFF
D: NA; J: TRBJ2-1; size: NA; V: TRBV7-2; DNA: TGTGCCAGCAGCTTAGACGGGGGAGCCAACAATGAGCAGTTCTTC; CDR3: CASSLDGGANNEQFF
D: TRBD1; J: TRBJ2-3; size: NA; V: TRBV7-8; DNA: TGTGCCAGCAGCTTAGTGGGGACAGAGTACGATGCGCAGTATTTT; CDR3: CASSLVGTEYDAQYF
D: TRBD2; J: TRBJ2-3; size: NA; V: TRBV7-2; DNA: TGTGCCAGCAGCTTAATGCGGCTAGCGGGGGGCGCTAGCACAGATACGCAGTATTTT; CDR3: CASSLMRLAGGASTDTQYF
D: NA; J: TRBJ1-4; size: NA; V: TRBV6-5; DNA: TGTGCCAGCAGTTACTACGGGGTCGGCGAAAAACTGTTTTTT; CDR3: CASSYYGVGEKLFF
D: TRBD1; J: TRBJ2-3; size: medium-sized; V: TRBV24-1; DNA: TGTGCCACCAGTGACCGAGGACAGGGGGCTACAGATACGCAGTATTTT; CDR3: CATSDRGQGATDTQYF
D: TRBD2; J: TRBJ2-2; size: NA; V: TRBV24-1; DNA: TGTGCCACCAGTGATGTGGGGCCCCCCGGGGGGACCGGGGAGCTGTTTTTT; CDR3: CATSDVGPPGGTGELFF
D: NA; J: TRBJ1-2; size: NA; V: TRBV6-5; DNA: TGTGCCAGGGGGGGGGCAGCGGCGGGTAACTATGGCTACACCTTC; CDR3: CARGGAAAGNYGYTF
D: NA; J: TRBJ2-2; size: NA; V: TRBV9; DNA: TGTGCCAGCAGCCCCGGGGCAGGGGTTCGATCGAACACCGGGGAGCTGTTTTTT; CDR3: CASSPGAGVRSNTGELFF
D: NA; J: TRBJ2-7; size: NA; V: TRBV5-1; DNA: TGCGCCAGCAGCTTGCTCGGCCCTGGCTACGAGCAGTACTTC; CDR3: CASSLLGPGYEQYF
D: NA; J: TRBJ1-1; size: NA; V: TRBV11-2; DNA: TGTGCCAGCAGCTTAGATGACCTGTGGGGTAAGGCTGAAGCTTTCTTT; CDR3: CASSLDDLWGKAEAFF
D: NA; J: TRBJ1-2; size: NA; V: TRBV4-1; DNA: TGCGCCAGCAGCCAAGATCGGGGCAAAAGAGGCTACACCTTC; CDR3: CASSQDRGKRGYTF
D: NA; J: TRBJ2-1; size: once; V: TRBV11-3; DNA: TGTGCCAGCAGCTTAGCTAACAGGTATGAGCAGTTCTTC; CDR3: CASSLANRYEQFF
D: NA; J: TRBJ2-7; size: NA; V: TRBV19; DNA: TGTGCCAGTAGTATAAAAGGTTCGAAATTGGACAGCTCGGCCTACGAGCAGTACTTC; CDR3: CASSIKGSKLDSSAYEQYF
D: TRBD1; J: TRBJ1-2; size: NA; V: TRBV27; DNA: TGTGCCAGCAGTCAGACAGGGAGGAACTATGGCTACACCTTC; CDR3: CASSQTGRNYGYTF
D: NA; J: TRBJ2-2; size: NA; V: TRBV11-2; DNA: TGTGCCAGCAGCTTTTTTATCAGGAGGGCAACCGGGGAGCTGTTTTTT; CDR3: CASSFFIRRATGELFF
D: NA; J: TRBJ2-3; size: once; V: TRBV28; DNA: TGTGCCAGCAGTCCCAACACAGATACGCAGTATTTT; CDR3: CASSPNTDTQYF